This TCR beta chain was observed in a study of T-cell memory formation after mild COVID-19. As for this clonotype: What it recognizes is unknown.

TCRdb passed the 5' RACE reads through MiXCR, listing each CDR3 protein once. The sample has roughly 380,000 distinct CDR3 sequences, around 27% seen once. From germline, CDR1 is SGHVS and CDR2 FNYEAQ. The CDR3 sequence is 13 residues long. Between the trimmed V and J ends, which lost 6 bases and 10 bases, there was a span of 18 bases. Study conclusions and caveats: The CD4+ clones that contracted clustered mainly within CM and EM, and the CD8+ clones concentrated in EMRA. A subset of responding clones appeared in pre-infection memory, suggesting cross-reactive memory joined.

This clonotype originated in an adult woman who had mild COVID-19 (a few samples of this study predate the infection). Cell type and time point are not known. V is TRBV7-6 and J is TRBJ1-1; D is uncertain. The sequencing sample was made of PBMCs or a T cell subset sorted from them (not recorded which). CDR3 bases: TGTGCCAGCAGTCTTAGTACGGCTTCTCTAGCTTTCTTT. This sequence encodes CASSLSTASLAFF.